The sequence of this T cell receptor beta chain was determined in a study of blood T cell repertoires in COVID-19. Study-wide background: COVID-19 samples, acute and convalescent, were from the United States, Italy and Spain.

The germline V gene encodes CDR1 ENHRY and CDR2 SYGVKD. The CDR3 loop spans 13 amino acids. The V and J ends lost 8 bases and 8 bases, in that order; junction bases with no gene match: 6. In the source study's methods: For nucleated cells, counts were estimated from reference gene primer amplification. TCRdb's copy holds only in-frame clones and misses some; the assay was immunoSEQ multiplex PCR. For V, J and clone size, that table is used; D and trimming come from the DNA. Among 140,000 to 150,000 clones listed, approximately 79% were seen once. A few counts support this clone. Sequencing input: peripheral blood. This TCR derives from a man aged 45-60 years with active or convalescent COVID-19. The V and J genes are TRBV10-3 and TRBJ1-6; 7 bases line up with TRBD1. CDR3 in DNA: TGTGCCATCCAGACAGGGTTGGATTCACCCCTCCACTTT. It is translated as CAIQTGLDSPLHF.